These 23 T cell receptor beta chains share one sample of origin, sequenced in a study of naive and memory T cell subsets. The beta constant-region primer was an equimolar mix of two oligonucleotides covering TRBC1 and TRBC2. The ligated cDNA underwent four PCR rounds using SP2 and nested alpha and beta constant-region primers. TCRdb ran MiXCR on the UMI-ligation and nested PCR reads and lists one entry per CDR3 protein. The sample has about 82,000 distinct CDR3 sequences, approximately 10% seen once; the top ten hold roughly 1.2%. Sequencing was done on a sample of naive CD8+ T cells from blood. The receptors stem from a human donor in good health.

This clonotype was counted at least ten times. This chain links TRBV6-5 with TRBJ2-1; 10 bases map to TRBD1. Germline lookup yields CDR1 MNHEY and CDR2 SVGAGI. The CDR3 runs 15 residues. The trim removed 5 bases at V and 1 base at J, leaving 2 bases unmatched. The CDR3: CASSRDRGSYNEQFF. The CDR3 DNA is TGTGCCAGCAGTAGGGACAGGGGTTCCTACAATGAGCAGTTCTTC.

This clonotype appeared a few times. The chain joins TRBV29-1 to TRBJ1-2, with unresolved D. V lost 2 bases, J lost 4 bases, and 11 bases lay in between. Germline V gene data show CDR1 as SQVTM and CDR2 as ANQGSEA. The CDR3 has 13 residues. CDR3: CSVEQKASYGYTF. CDR3 coding DNA: TGCAGCGTTGAACAGAAAGCTTCCTATGGCTACACCTTC.

This clonotype was picked up many times. V is TRBV5-4 and J is TRBJ2-7, with a possible D match to TRBD2 (5 bases). CDR1 and CDR2 from the germline V gene are SGHNT and YYREEE (reference sequence). The CDR3 is 13 amino acids. V was cut by 0 bases and J by 4 bases, with 8 bases left in between. CDR3 nucleotide sequence: TGTGCCAGCAGCTTGGGGTCGGGGTACGAGCAGTACTTC. Translated: CASSLGSGYEQYF.

The table lists this clonotype with a few counts. The gene calls are TRBV29-1 and TRBJ2-6; D might be TRBD2 (5 bases). Germline values: CDR1 SQVTM, CDR2 ANQGSEA. V was trimmed by 0 bases and J by 2 bases, leaving 5 bases between them. The length of the CDR3 is 14 residues. Written as DNA, the CDR3 is TGCAGCGTTGAAGAGGGAGCTGGGGCCAACGTCCTGACTTTC. Amino acids: CSVEEGAGANVLTF.

This clonotype turned up a few times. The V call is TRBV7-9, the J call TRBJ1-2, with D possibly being TRBD1 (5 bases). CDR1 SEHNR and CDR2 FQNEAQ come from the germline V gene (reference sequence). V lost 0 bases and J lost 4, with 15 bases in between. This CDR3 contains 16 residues. CDR3 sequence: CASSLAGNQGLYGYTF. CDR3 coding DNA: TGTGCCAGCAGCTTAGCGGGAAACCAGGGCCTCTATGGCTACACCTTC.

The chain couples TRBV20-1 to TRBJ2-7, with 13 bases identical to TRBD2. The CDR3 has 17 amino acids. The germline CDR1 and CDR2 sequences are DFQATT and SNEGSKA (reference sequence). V gave up 0 bases and J gave up 4 bases; unmatched junction bases: 9. The CDR3 here is CSARDGGLAGVGYEQYF. The CDR3 bases are TGCAGTGCTAGAGATGGCGGACTAGCGGGAGTGGGTTACGAGCAGTACTTC.

This clonotype was detected many times. The chain employs TRBV10-3 and TRBJ2-7; D not certain. This CDR3 region has 14 residues. Germline lookup yields CDR1 ENHRY and CDR2 SYGVKD. The V gene lost 0 bases and the J gene lost 2 bases, with 8 bases spanning the gap. The CDR3 reads CAISESEVPYEQYF. CDR3 coding DNA: TGTGCCATCAGTGAGTCCGAGGTACCCTACGAGCAGTACTTC.

This clonotype has at least ten counts. This chain joins TRBV27 and TRBJ2-1, with D uncertain. This CDR3 contains 13 residues. V lost 0 bases, J lost 6 bases, and 6 bases lay in between. Germline V gene lookup returns CDR1 MNHEY and CDR2 SMNVEV (reference sequence). The CDR3 DNA reads TGTGCCAGCAGTTTATCAGGGTCCAATGAGCAGTTCTTC. Translation: CASSLSGSNEQFF.

This clonotype was seen many times. The J gene is TRBJ2-7, the V gene TRBV7-2; D is ambiguous. Germline CDR1 reads SGHTA; CDR2 reads FQGNSA. The CDR3 is 13 amino acids. V was trimmed by 1 base and J by 2 bases, leaving 6 bases between them. The CDR3 nucleotides read TGTGCCAGCAGCTTAGGCGAAGCCTACGAGCAGTACTTC. This sequence encodes CASSLGEAYEQYF.

This clonotype was detected many times. This chain uses TRBV4-3 with TRBJ2-3; D uncertain. The CDR3 is 14 residues long. CDR1 is LGHNA and CDR2 is YSLEER in the germline V gene. With 6 bases removed from V and 2 bases from J, the gap between germline ends came to 12 bases. In DNA form, the CDR3 reads TGCGCCAGCAGTATCACAAAGGCCACAGATACGCAGTATTTT. Its protein product is CASSITKATDTQYF.

This clonotype was observed many times. The chain links TRBV10-3 to TRBJ2-3, with 12 bases matching TRBD2. Looked up from germline, CDR1 is ENHRY and CDR2 is SYGVKD. The CDR3 is 16 amino acids. V gave up 2 bases and J gave up 0 bases; unmatched junction bases: 0. DNA of the CDR3: TGTGCCATCAGTGAGGGGACTAGCGGGAGCACAGATACGCAGTATTTT. Its protein product is CAISEGTSGSTDTQYF.

This clonotype came up many times. CDR3 in DNA: TGTGCCAGCAGCTCCGTGCGTCCGAGGGAAGCTTTCTTT. Encoded protein: CASSSVRPREAFF. The V and J genes are TRBV5-6 and TRBJ1-1; D gene unclear. The CDR3 extends over 13 amino acids. Trimming took 3 bases from V and 8 from J, leaving 14 bases between them. Per the germline V gene, CDR1 is SGHDT and CDR2 is YYEEEE.

To note about this clonotype: With a much larger clone just one base away, this may be a read error. The chain links TRBV9 to TRBJ1-1; unclear D gene. The CDR3 consists of 13 residues. From germline, CDR1 is SGDLS and CDR2 YYNGEE. CDR3 amino acids: CASSAELNTEALF. CDR3 bases: TGTGCCAGCAGCGCGGAACTGAACACTGAAGCTCTCTTT.

This clonotype was seen at least ten times. The J gene is TRBJ2-1, the V gene TRBV27; TRBD2 matches at 7 bases. Germline-derived CDR1 and CDR2 are MNHEY and SMNVEV (reference sequence). J lost 3 bases, V lost 4 bases, and 6 bases had no gene match. The CDR3 is 15 residues long. The CDR3 protein is CASSSGSGDYNEQFF. In DNA form, the CDR3 reads TGTGCCAGCAGTTCGGGAAGCGGGGACTACAATGAGCAGTTCTTC.

The CDR3 region has the DNA TGTGCCAGCGCGGTCACTTACAATGAGCAGTTCTTC. Protein product: CASAVTYNEQFF. The rearrangement links TRBV7-9 to TRBJ2-1; no clear D gene. From germline, CDR1 is SEHNR and CDR2 FQNEAQ (reference sequence). Trimming removed 8 bases from V and 4 bases from J, with 9 bases in between. The CDR3 contains 12 residues.

This clonotype has ten or more counts. The chain links TRBV28 to TRBJ2-1; TRBD2 is a possible D gene (6 bases). The CDR3 spans 16 residues. Germline CDR1 MDHEN, CDR2 SYDVKM. V shed 4 bases and J shed 0 bases, with 13 bases lying between them. CDR3 in DNA: TGTGCCAGCAGTTCCCGGGACTTCCACTCCTACAATGAGCAGTTCTTC. It translates to CASSSRDFHSYNEQFF.

The chain couples TRBV5-1 to TRBJ2-7, with TRBD1 matching over 9 bases. The CDR3 is 15 amino acids. CDR1 is SGHRS, CDR2 YFSETQ, per germline. V lost 3 bases, J lost 4 bases, and 8 bases stayed unmatched. Written as DNA, the CDR3 is TGCGCCAGCAGCTCGCCTACAGGGGGCATTTACGAGCAGTACTTC. This sequence encodes CASSSPTGGIYEQYF.

The V call is TRBV6-6, the J call TRBJ1-1, with D hard to call. With 6 bases removed from V and 2 bases from J, the gap between germline ends came to 10 bases. The CDR3 contains 13 residues. Germline V lookup: CDR1 MNHNY, CDR2 SVGAGI (reference sequence). This CDR3 reads CASSPTANTEAFF. As DNA, the CDR3 is TGTGCCAGCAGCCCCACAGCTAACACTGAAGCTTTCTTT.

The chain joins TRBV3-1 to TRBJ2-1; the match to TRBD2 covers 9 bases. In germline, CDR1 is LGHDT, CDR2 YNNKEL (reference sequence). J gave up 8 bases and V 1 base, and 9 bases lay outside the gene matches. The CDR3 sequence is 16 residues long. CDR3 nucleotides: TGTGCCAGCAGCCAAGTAGATAGCGGGAGAACCGATGAGCAGTTCTTC. This gives the protein CASSQVDSGRTDEQFF.

The genes are TRBV2 and TRBJ1-2; tentatively, D is TRBD1 (5 bases). The CDR3 is made up of 13 amino acids. With 7 bases removed from V and 3 bases from J, the gap between germline ends came to 12 bases. The germline V gene encodes CDR1 SNHLY and CDR2 FYNNEI. In nucleotides, the CDR3 is TGTGCCAGCATGGGGGGGGTCGACTATGGCTACACCTTC. Its translation is CASMGGVDYGYTF.

J is TRBJ1-2 and V is TRBV29-1; perhaps TRBD1 as D (6 bases). The CDR3 loop spans 14 amino acids. The ends were cut back, 1 base at V and 3 bases at J, with 12 bases in the middle. Germline CDR1 reads SQVTM; CDR2 reads ANQGSEA. For the CDR3, the DNA is TGCAGCGTTGAAGTACAGGGTAATGACTATGGCTACACCTTC. This encodes CSVEVQGNDYGYTF.

In its sample, this clonotype was seen a few times. This chain connects TRBV12-3 or TRBV12-4 to TRBJ2-7, with 7 bases lining up with TRBD2. The CDR3 loop spans 13 amino acids. With V trimmed by 5 bases and J by 12 bases, 13 bases remained unmatched. CDR3 in amino acids: CASSAGLAGPWYF. The CDR3 DNA is TGTGCCAGCAGTGCCGGGTTAGCGGGCCCTTGGTACTTC.

This clonotype was counted a few times. The chain uses TRBV11-1 and TRBJ2-7; D remains unclear. CDR3 length: 12 residues. Trimming took 1 base from V and 5 from J, leaving 6 bases between them. CDR1 and CDR2 (germline): SGHAT, FQDESV (reference sequence). CDR3: CASSLVENEQYF. The DNA of the CDR3 is TGTGCCAGCAGCTTAGTAGAAAACGAGCAGTACTTC.